A single T cell receptor beta chain is shown here with its context. Library preparation (for TCRbeta) was performed with unique molecular identifiers. In TCRdb, the PCR reads were re-called with MiXCR into one record per CDR3 protein. The sample carries 580,000 or so distinct CDR3 sequences, roughly 24% recorded once. The data were taken from a study of T-cell reconstitution after alpha-beta-depleted transplantation in children. V dropped 0 bases and J dropped 8 bases, with 16 bases sitting between them. Germline values: CDR1 KGHSH, CDR2 LQKENI. The length of the CDR3 is 15 residues. This clonotype was obtained from a boy under two years old who had a stem cell transplant for acute myeloid leukemia, so the T cells may come from the graft donor. Source: PBMCs, mostly from graft donor cells, taken 360 days after TCRalphabeta/CD19-depleted stem cell transplant. J is TRBJ1-2 and V is TRBV18, with D perhaps TRBD1 (5 bases). CDR3 protein: CASSPPDQGGYGYTF. The CDR3 coding sequence is TGTGCCAGCTCACCACCGGATCAGGGAGGGTACGGCTACACCTTC.